The 9 T cell receptor beta chains below come from one sample, sequenced in a study of blood T cell repertoires in COVID-19. Measured with immunoSEQ multiplex PCR; TCRdb has only the in-frame clones, and not every one. The top ten hold 2% to 2.5% of the sample, which has some 390,000 clones, around 87% seen once. Sequencing used peripheral blood. The source is a woman aged 55-69 years with COVID-19, enrolled during active disease.

This chain connects TRBV3-1 (or the pseudogene TRBV3-2) to TRBJ2-1; possibly TRBD2 for D (5 bases). Per germline, CDR1 LGHDT and CDR2 YNNKEL (reference sequence). This CDR3 spans 14 amino acids. Trimming cost V 4 bases and J 12 bases, with 19 bases left between them. In nucleotides, the CDR3 is TGTGCCAGCAGCCTCTTGTCCGAGAGAGAGGGGCAGTTCTTC. As protein: CASSLLSEREGQFF.

This clone turned up a few times. The J gene is TRBJ1-6, the V gene TRBV18; 7 bases align to TRBD1. V gave up 3 bases and J gave up 7 bases; unmatched junction bases: 6. The germline CDR1 and CDR2 sequences are KGHSH and LQKENI. The CDR3 covers 15 residues. CDR3 loop: CASSPEGAWNSPLHF. The CDR3 bases are TGTGCCAGCTCACCCGAGGGGGCATGGAATTCACCCCTCCACTTT.

The CDR3 DNA reads TGTGCCAGCAGGCTACAGACAGGGGCCAACTCTGGAAACACCATATATTTT. Translating it yields CASRLQTGANSGNTIYF. The chain has TRBV7-9 and TRBJ1-3, with 8 bases fitting TRBD1. Trimming cost V 6 bases and J 0 bases; bases outside gene matches: 10. The germline V gene encodes CDR1 SEHNR and CDR2 FQNEAQ (reference sequence). This CDR3 is 17 amino acids long.

The chain recombines TRBV9 with TRBJ2-3, with a weak D call TRBD1 (5 bases). Trimming stripped 3 bases from V and 0 bases from J, with 14 bases between. The length of the CDR3 is 16 residues. Germline CDR1 SGDLS, CDR2 YYNGEE. The CDR3 nucleotides are TGTGCCAGCAGCGCACCATTAGGGGTGAGCACAGATACGCAGTATTTT. Translated: CASSAPLGVSTDTQYF.

This chain uses TRBV5-1 with TRBJ1-1; TRBD1 matches 8 bases. CDR3 length: 13 amino acids. V was pared by 7 bases and J by 4 bases, with 6 bases of the junction left unmatched. Germline V gene data show CDR1 as SGHRS and CDR2 as YFSETQ. Here the CDR3 reads CASAYGQGTEAFF. CDR3 DNA: TGCGCCAGCGCTTATGGACAGGGCACTGAAGCTTTCTTT.

This clone came up once. The chain combines TRBV5-1 with TRBJ2-7; 10 positions agree with TRBD1. V was pared by 1 base and J by 7 bases, with 11 bases of the junction left unmatched. This CDR3 has 16 amino acids. Germline CDR1 and CDR2: SGHRS and YFSETQ. The chain's CDR3 is CASSLPGQGPEGEQYF. The CDR3 DNA follows: TGCGCCAGCAGCTTGCCGGGACAGGGGCCTGAGGGGGAGCAGTACTTC.

The gene calls are TRBV12-1 and TRBJ2-3; the table's D call TRBD2 went unverified against the DNA. TRBV12-1 is a recognized pseudogene. This CDR3 is built from 17 residues. The CDR3 loop reads CASSAPLAGGIYCGQYF. DNA for the CDR3: TGTGCCAGCAGCGCCCCGCTAGCGGGGGGAATCTATTGTGGGCAGTATTTT.

CDR3 coding DNA: TGTGCCAGCACCAAGGGACACACGAACACTGAAGCTTTCTTT. Residues: CASTKGHTNTEAFF. The rearrangement joins TRBV7-3 to TRBJ1-1, with a tentative D call TRBD1 (6 bases). This CDR3 has 14 amino acids. V shed 7 bases and J shed 1 base, with 13 bases lying between them. In germline, CDR1 is SGHTA, CDR2 FQGTGA.

The chain carries TRBV5-1 and TRBJ1-2; D may be TRBD1 (5 bases). Germline loops: CDR1 SGHRS, CDR2 YFSETQ. V shed 3 bases and J shed 6 bases, with 21 bases lying between them. CDR3 length equals 16 residues. The CDR3 sequence: CASSSGDFISMDGYTF. The CDR3 nucleotides are TGCGCCAGCAGCTCGGGGGACTTCATATCCATGGATGGCTACACCTTC.